Listed below are T cell receptor beta chains from one sample, sequenced in a study of patients and donors after allogeneic stem cell transplantation. Each CDR3 protein is one row after TCRdb ran MiXCR on the RT-PCR reads. The sample carries roughly 940,000 distinct CDR3 sequences, approximately 19% recorded once. The sequenced material came from blood, either unsorted or a sorted T cell fraction (not recorded which). Receptors originate from a human donor who was either an allogeneic HSCT recipient or a stem cell or donor lymphocyte infusion donor (not recorded which). It is not recorded whose cells these are; they may come from a transplant donor. Each CDR3 is given with its conserved first and last residue. The order of the fields is V gene, CDR3 length, clone size, J gene, D gene, CDR3 protein, CDR3 DNA. A D gene is named only where the DNA matches it firmly. Clone size, where shown, is once, few, many, or a class for clones that have expanded.

TRBV30	12	.	TRBJ2-1	TRBD2	CAWMASGRMEFF	TGTGCCTGGATGGCTAGCGGGAGAATGGAGTTCTTC
TRBV20-1	12	few	TRBJ2-4	TRBD2	CSAPLVAGVSIF	TGCAGTGCTCCCCTGGTAGCGGGGGTTTCGATCTTC
TRBV4-2	14	.	TRBJ1-1	.	CASSLPTGKTEAFF	TGTGCCAGCAGCCTCCCTACAGGGAAAACTGAAGCTTTCTTT
TRBV3-1	15	.	TRBJ2-3	TRBD1	CASSHRDRSTDTQYF	TGTGCCAGCAGCCATCGGGACAGAAGCACAGATACGCAGTATTTT
TRBV29-1	14	few	TRBJ2-3	.	CSVENRASLDTQYF	TGCAGCGTAGAAAACAGGGCCAGTCTGGATACGCAGTATTTT
TRBV3-1	12	few	TRBJ2-1	.	CASSQGRGGQFF	TGTGCCAGCAGCCAAGGGCGGGGAGGGCAGTTCTTC
TRBV3-1	15	few	TRBJ2-3	.	CASSHRGARTDTQYF	TGTGCCAGCAGCCATCGGGGGGCCCGCACAGATACGCAGTATTTT
TRBV2	14	.	TRBJ2-1	.	CASSESWAYNEQFF	TGTGCCAGCAGTGAATCGTGGGCCTACAATGAGCAGTTCTTC
TRBV27	19	few	TRBJ2-1	TRBD2	CASSLTSGGATSSYNEQFF	TGTGCCAGCAGTTTAACTAGCGGGGGGGCCACAAGCTCCTACAATGAGCAGTTCTTC
TRBV28	16	few	TRBJ1-5	.	CASSLGGGWHDQPQHF	TGTGCCAGCAGTTTAGGTGGAGGGTGGCATGATCAGCCCCAGCATTTT
TRBV5-4	14	few	TRBJ2-1	.	CASSLIRSSNEQFF	TGTGCCAGCAGCTTGATCAGGAGTTCTAATGAGCAGTTCTTC
TRBV29-1	11	.	TRBJ1-2	.	CSVVRGNGYTF	TGCAGCGTTGTGAGAGGGAATGGCTACACCTTC
TRBV29-1	10	.	TRBJ2-2	.	CSVSTGELFF	TGCAGCGTCAGCACCGGGGAGCTGTTTTTT
TRBV18	13	.	TRBJ2-1	.	CASSPRTANEQFF	TGTGCCAGCTCACCAAGGACAGCGAATGAGCAGTTCTTC
TRBV6-1	16	.	TRBJ2-3	.	CASSETRRAGPTRQYF	TGTGCCAGCAGTGAAACTCGTCGGGCAGGCCCGACAAGGCAGTATTTT
TRBV5-1	15	.	TRBJ2-3	TRBD2	CASSLARGRADTQYF	TGCGCCAGCAGCTTGGCCCGGGGGAGGGCAGATACGCAGTATTTT
TRBV29-1	14	few	TRBJ2-3	TRBD1	CSVEDRGITDTQYF	TGCAGCGTTGAAGACAGGGGGATCACAGATACGCAGTATTTT
TRBV6-5	15	.	TRBJ1-1	.	CASSYSGKTNTEAFF	TGTGCCAGCAGTTACTCAGGCAAAACGAACACTGAAGCTTTCTTT
TRBV4-3	15	.	TRBJ1-2	.	CASSQTPAGANGYTF	TGCGCCAGCAGCCAAACACCGGCCGGGGCGAATGGCTACACCTTC
TRBV3-1	16	.	TRBJ2-7	TRBD1	CASSQALRTGRHEQYF	TGTGCCAGCAGCCAGGCCCTTCGGACAGGGAGACACGAGCAGTACTTC
TRBV12-3/TRBV12-4	12	many	TRBJ2-2	.	CASSPRSGELFF	TGTGCCAGCAGCCCCCGATCCGGGGAGCTGTTTTTT
TRBV4-1	15	few	TRBJ2-1	TRBD1	CASSPEGAQYNEQFF	TGCGCCAGCAGCCCCGAGGGGGCTCAGTACAATGAGCAGTTCTTC
TRBV20-1	14	few	TRBJ2-3	.	CSSRGGENTDTQYF	TGCAGTTCCAGGGGGGGCGAAAACACAGATACGCAGTATTTT
TRBV20-1	17	.	TRBJ2-3	TRBD2	CSARPFRGGASRDTQYF	TGCAGTGCGCGTCCCTTCCGCGGGGGGGCCTCACGAGATACGCAGTATTTT
TRBV7-9	14	.	TRBJ2-7	.	CASSLRARTYEQYF	TGTGCCAGCAGCTTACGGGCCCGTACCTACGAGCAGTACTTC
TRBV12-3/TRBV12-4	19	few	TRBJ1-3	TRBD1	CASRPGTGSEAYSGNTIYF	TGTGCCAGCAGGCCCGGGACAGGGTCGGAGGCATACTCTGGAAACACCATATATTTT
TRBV14	19	once	TRBJ2-1	.	CASSQVNLAYGLTLDEQFF	TGTGCCAGCAGCCAAGTGAACCTAGCTTACGGGTTGACCTTGGATGAGCAGTTCTTC
TRBV7-9	16	.	TRBJ2-7	.	CASSLSPPGERHEQYF	TGTGCCAGCAGCTTATCTCCCCCTGGGGAGAGGCACGAGCAGTACTTC
TRBV7-7	15	.	TRBJ2-5	TRBD2	CASSLGTSPSETQYF	TGTGCTAGCAGCTTAGGGACTAGTCCATCAGAGACCCAGTACTTC
TRBV12-3/TRBV12-4	20	.	TRBJ2-1	.	CASSPPLGSSTKPPYNEQFF	TGTGCCAGCAGTCCCCCCCTCGGGAGCAGTACAAAACCACCCTACAATGAGCAGTTCTTC
TRBV7-9	15	.	TRBJ2-2	.	CASTQGERNTGELFF	TGTGCCAGCACCCAAGGGGAGAGAAACACCGGGGAGCTGTTTTTT
TRBV7-2	14	.	TRBJ1-1	TRBD1	CASRSTGGRIEAFF	TGTGCCAGCAGATCGACAGGGGGTAGAATTGAAGCTTTCTTT